This entry is about one T cell receptor (beta chain). This entry comes from a study of blood T cells in healthy people across ages. It was with a sample-barcoded 5' primer and a J-beta primer mix that a second PCR of roughly 7 to 12 cycles was run. TCRdb re-called the 5' RACE reads through MiXCR, storing one row per CDR3 protein. The sample has around 700,000 distinct CDR3 sequences, roughly 25% seen once; the top ten hold roughly 9%. This CDR3 is built from 15 residues. J was trimmed by 8 bases and V by 3 bases; bases with no gene match: 10. Germline V gives CDR1 MNHNY, CDR2 SVGAGI (reference sequence). The sample was also linked to a second study, of T cells of mothers and their children. That report notes: Each child gave 2.5 million to 3.5 million TCR beta CDR3 reads (each mother, over 8.5 million). The effect of thymic selection on TCR recombination output is similar between related and unrelated pairs. Related mother and child pairs showed slightly greater overlap (not significant) than unrelated pairs did. T cell clones that were persistent and microchimeric went undetected.

The J gene is TRBJ2-1, the V gene TRBV6-6; 7 bases agree with TRBD2. The sequence was obtained from a boy aged 5-17 years in good health. The sequenced sample consisted of blood. DNA of the CDR3: TGTGCCAGCAGTTATTCTAGGACTAGAGTCTATGAGCAGTTCTTC. This translates into CASSYSRTRVYEQFF.